This paragraph covers one T cell receptor beta chain sequence. This table comes from immunoSEQ multiplex PCR, and its TCRdb copy is limited to in-frame clones, with some not included. The sample holds 300,000 to 500,000 clones, roughly nine tenths seen once. This CDR3 has 14 residues. Deletions cut 6 bases from V and 7 bases from J, with 21 bases between. Germline V lookup: CDR1 SQVTM, CDR2 ANQGSEA. The data stem from a study of Ad26.COV2.S vaccination and SARS-CoV-2 variants. Treatment: around 19 received Ad26.COV2.S at low or high dose, single or two shots; 5 received placebo; per-sample allocation not given. The samples were gathered on day 63 after the first injection of vaccine or placebo.

This chain links TRBV29-1 with TRBJ1-2; a possible D gene is TRBD1 (5 bases). This receptor was taken from a person between 18 and 59 years old who received the Ad26.COV2.S COVID-19 vaccine or a placebo. This material consisted of peripheral blood, taken in a trial of Ad26.COV2.S vaccine versus placebo. CDR3 bases: TGCAGCGTGGGGGGGAAGGAGGCTCCTGGTGGCTACACCTTC. Translated: CSVGGKEAPGGYTF.